The clone carrying this T cell receptor beta chain was seen a single time. What it binds is not known. The data belong to a study of tumor-infiltrating lymphocytes in primary liver carcinoma. Background on the study: There were tumors of stage T1-T3 N0M0, each 4.2 to 10 cm across. Samples returned roughly 3.5 to 8 million productive TCRbeta reads each. Read depth did not differ significantly between tissue types. General study points: Tumor-blood pairs (like tumor-adjacent pairs) overlapped less than tumor region pairs did.

Unsorted bulk tissue, roughly 20-32 mg of it, served as the source for co-extraction of RNA and DNA. Donors underwent surgery for histopathologically diagnosed primary liver carcinoma. A primer in the constant region served to generate TCR beta cDNA from approximately 500 ng of total RNA. Library construction for TCR beta comprised three nested multiplex PCR rounds performed with slightly modified ARM-PCR. TCRdb re-called the multiplex PCR reads with MiXCR, one entry per CDR3 protein. Of about 22,000 distinct CDR3 sequences listed, more than 75% are singletons. Sequences were obtained from liver tumor tissue from sampling region 2. Subset specified: tumor region T2, inferior pole. The receptor comes from a woman aged 25 to 39 with primary liver carcinoma and hepatitis B virus infection.

CDR3: CASRQGGANEQYF. CDR3 sequence (DNA): TGTGCCAGCAGGCAAGGGGGTGCGAATGAGCAGTACTTC. The chain links TRBV6-6 to TRBJ2-7; tentatively, D is TRBD1 (6 bases). Germline CDR1 MNHNY, CDR2 SVGAGI (reference sequence). V dropped 6 bases and J dropped 7 bases, with 16 bases sitting between them. The CDR3 is made up of 13 amino acids.